The rows below give T cell receptor beta chains drawn from one sample of a study of blood T cell repertoires in COVID-19. Assay used: immunoSEQ multiplex PCR; TCRdb lists only in-frame clones, some missing. The sample has under 500,000 clones, approximately 92% seen once. The sequencing input was PBMCs or T cells enriched from blood (not recorded which). These TCRs come from a man aged 25 to 40 who had recovered from COVID-19. CDR3s include the opening cysteine and the closing phenylalanine or tryptophan. A D gene is named only where the DNA matches it firmly. The size field is filled for only some rows; it gives once, few, many or a size class.

size: .
J: TRBJ1-3
D: .
V: TRBV9
CDR3: CASSFDSFNGNTIYF
DNA: TGTGCCAGCAGCTTCGACAGCTTTAATGGAAACACCATATATTTT

size: .
J: TRBJ1-6
D: TRBD1
V: TRBV5-1
CDR3: CASSTGQGNNSPLHF
DNA: TGCGCCAGCAGCACGGGACAGGGAAATAATTCACCCCTCCACTTT

size: .
J: TRBJ2-2
D: .
V: TRBV18
CDR3: CASSPRTGSNTGELFF
DNA: TGTGCCAGCTCACCACGTACGGGATCGAACACCGGGGAGCTGTTTTTT

size: .
J: TRBJ2-1
D: TRBD1
V: TRBV19
CDR3: CASAPGQGYYNEQFF
DNA: TGTGCCAGTGCTCCCGGACAGGGATACTACAATGAGCAGTTCTTC

size: .
J: TRBJ1-3
D: TRBD1
V: TRBV5-1
CDR3: CASSGGQGSSGNTIYF
DNA: TGCGCCAGCAGCGGCGGACAGGGCAGCTCTGGAAACACCATATATTTT

size: .
J: TRBJ2-5
D: .
V: TRBV7-7
CDR3: CASSPGETQYF
DNA: TGTGCTAGCAGCCCGGGGGAGACCCAGTACTTC

size: .
J: TRBJ2-3
D: .
V: TRBV5-1
CDR3: CASSPRQGLTTDTQYF
DNA: TGCGCCAGCAGCCCCCGGCAGGGGCTTACCACAGATACGCAGTATTTT

size: .
J: TRBJ1-3
D: TRBD1
V: TRBV5-1
CDR3: CASSLGQEANTIYF
DNA: TGCGCCAGCAGCCTAGGACAGGAGGCAAACACCATATATTTT

size: once
J: TRBJ2-7
D: .
V: TRBV4-1
CDR3: CASSQGGAESLYEQYF
DNA: TGCGCCAGCAGCCAAGGGGGCGCAGAGAGTCTGTACGAGCAGTACTTC

size: .
J: TRBJ1-4
D: .
V: TRBV5-5
CDR3: CASSFRAPQGNEKLFF
DNA: TGTGCCAGCAGCTTCAGGGCGCCCCAGGGTAATGAAAAACTGTTTTTT

size: .
J: TRBJ1-1
D: TRBD1
V: TRBV7-9
CDR3: CASSLTGVTEAFF
DNA: TGTGCCAGCAGCCTAACAGGGGTTACTGAAGCTTTCTTT

size: .
J: TRBJ2-3
D: TRBD2
V: TRBV5-1
CDR3: CASSLVAGGPDTQYF
DNA: TGCGCCAGCAGCTTGGTAGCGGGAGGGCCAGATACGCAGTATTTT

size: .
J: TRBJ2-1
D: TRBD2
V: TRBV5-1
CDR3: CASSLVRAGDYNEQFF
DNA: TGCGCCAGCAGCTTGGTTAGGGCGGGGGATTACAATGAGCAGTTCTTC

size: .
J: TRBJ2-7
D: TRBD2
V: TRBV30
CDR3: CAWSRGGSSYEQYF
DNA: TGTGCCTGGAGTCGGGGGGGGAGCTCCTACGAGCAGTACTTC

size: .
J: TRBJ2-1
D: TRBD1
V: TRBV28
CDR3: CASSFATGEYNEQFF
DNA: TGTGCCAGCAGTTTTGCGACAGGGGAATACAATGAGCAGTTCTTC

size: .
J: TRBJ1-3
D: TRBD1
V: TRBV5-1
CDR3: CASTPGDSSGNTIYF
DNA: TGCGCCAGCACCCCGGGGGACAGCTCTGGAAACACCATATATTTT

size: .
J: TRBJ2-7
D: TRBD1
V: TRBV7-9
CDR3: CASSLTGTGDYEQYF
DNA: TGTGCCAGCAGCTTAACGGGGACAGGGGACTACGAGCAGTACTTC

size: .
J: TRBJ1-2
D: TRBD1
V: TRBV27
CDR3: CASTSGQGVGGYTF
DNA: TGTGCCAGCACCAGCGGACAGGGCGTGGGCGGCTACACCTTC

size: .
J: TRBJ1-5
D: TRBD1
V: TRBV7-9
CDR3: CASSGKGTDNQPQHF
DNA: TGTGCCAGCAGCGGAAAAGGGACAGACAATCAGCCCCAGCATTTT

size: .
J: TRBJ2-3
D: TRBD2
V: TRBV3-1/TRBV3-2
CDR3: CASSQGRSGSWGTDTQYF
DNA: TGTGCCAGCAGCCAAGGGAGGAGCGGGAGTTGGGGCACAGATACGCAGTATTTT